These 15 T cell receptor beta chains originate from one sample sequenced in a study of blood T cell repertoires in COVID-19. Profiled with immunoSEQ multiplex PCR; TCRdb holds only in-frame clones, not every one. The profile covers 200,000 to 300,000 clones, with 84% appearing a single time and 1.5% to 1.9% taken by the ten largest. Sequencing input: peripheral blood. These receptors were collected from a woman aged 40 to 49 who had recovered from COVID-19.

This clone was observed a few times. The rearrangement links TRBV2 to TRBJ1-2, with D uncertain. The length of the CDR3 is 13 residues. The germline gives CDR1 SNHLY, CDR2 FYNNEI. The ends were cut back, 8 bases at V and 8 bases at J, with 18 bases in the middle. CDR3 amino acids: CASDATWASGYTF. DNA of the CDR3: TGTGCCAGCGACGCCACTTGGGCGAGCGGCTACACCTTC.

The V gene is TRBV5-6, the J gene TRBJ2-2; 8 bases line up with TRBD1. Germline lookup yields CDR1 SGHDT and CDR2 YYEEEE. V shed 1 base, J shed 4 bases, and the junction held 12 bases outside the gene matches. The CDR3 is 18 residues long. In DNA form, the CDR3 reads TGTGCCAGCAGCTTGAAGGCTAGCAGGGGGCAGAGCACCGGGGAGCTGTTTTTT. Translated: CASSLKASRGQSTGELFF.

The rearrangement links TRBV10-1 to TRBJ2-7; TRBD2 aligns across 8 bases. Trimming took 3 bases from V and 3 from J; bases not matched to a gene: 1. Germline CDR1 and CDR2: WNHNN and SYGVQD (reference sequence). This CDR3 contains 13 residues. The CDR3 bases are TGCGCCAGCAGTGAAACTAGCGGCTACGAGCAGTACTTC. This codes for CASSETSGYEQYF.

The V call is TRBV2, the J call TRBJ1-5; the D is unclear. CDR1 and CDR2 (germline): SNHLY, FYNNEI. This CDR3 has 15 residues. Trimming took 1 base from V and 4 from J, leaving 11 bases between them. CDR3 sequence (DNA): TGTGCCAGCAGTGAAGGGGCCCAACCAAATCAGCCCCAGCATTTT. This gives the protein CASSEGAQPNQPQHF.

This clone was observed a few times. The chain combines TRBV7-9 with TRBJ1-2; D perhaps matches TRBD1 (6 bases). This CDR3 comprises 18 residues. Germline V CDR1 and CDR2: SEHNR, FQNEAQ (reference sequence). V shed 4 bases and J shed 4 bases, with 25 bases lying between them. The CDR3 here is CASSSQGRASAVPYGYTF. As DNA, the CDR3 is TGTGCCAGCAGCTCACAGGGCAGGGCTTCTGCCGTACCCTATGGCTACACCTTC.

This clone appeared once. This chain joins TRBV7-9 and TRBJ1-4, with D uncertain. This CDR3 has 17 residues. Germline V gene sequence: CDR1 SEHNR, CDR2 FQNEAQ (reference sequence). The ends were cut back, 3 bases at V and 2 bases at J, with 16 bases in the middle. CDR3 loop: CASSLAILEGTNEKLFF. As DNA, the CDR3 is TGTGCCAGCAGCTTGGCCATCCTCGAGGGCACTAATGAAAAACTGTTTTTT.

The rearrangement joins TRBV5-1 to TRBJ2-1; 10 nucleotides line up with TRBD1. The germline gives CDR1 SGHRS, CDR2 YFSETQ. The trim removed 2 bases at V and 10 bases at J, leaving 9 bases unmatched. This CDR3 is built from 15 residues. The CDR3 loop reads CASSFRDRGGREQFF. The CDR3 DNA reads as TGCGCCAGCAGCTTCCGGGACAGGGGAGGAAGGGAGCAGTTCTTC.

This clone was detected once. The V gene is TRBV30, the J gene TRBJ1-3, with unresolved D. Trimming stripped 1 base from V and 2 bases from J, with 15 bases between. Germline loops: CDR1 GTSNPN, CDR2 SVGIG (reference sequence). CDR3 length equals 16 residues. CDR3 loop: CAWSGYTDATGNTIYF. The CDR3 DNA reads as TGTGCCTGGAGTGGGTATACAGACGCGACTGGAAACACCATATATTTT.

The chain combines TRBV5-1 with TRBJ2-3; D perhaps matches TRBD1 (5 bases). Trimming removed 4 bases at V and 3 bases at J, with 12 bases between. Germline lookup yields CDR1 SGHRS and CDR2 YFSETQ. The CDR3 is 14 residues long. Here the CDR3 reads CASSPRAPTDTQYF. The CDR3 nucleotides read TGCGCCAGCAGCCCCAGGGCCCCGACAGATACGCAGTATTTT.

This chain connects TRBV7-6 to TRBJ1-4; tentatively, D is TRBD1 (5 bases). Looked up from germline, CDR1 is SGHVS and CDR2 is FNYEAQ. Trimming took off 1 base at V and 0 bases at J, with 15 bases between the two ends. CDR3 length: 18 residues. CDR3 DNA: TGTGCCAGCAGCTTAGAACGGCGGGGGAGCACAACTAATGAAAAACTGTTTTTT. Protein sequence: CASSLERRGSTTNEKLFF.

Here the CDR3 reads CASSILDRDTGELFF. For the CDR3, the DNA is TGTGCCAGTAGTATACTGGACAGGGACACCGGGGAGCTGTTTTTT. The gene calls are TRBV19 and TRBJ2-2, with 8 bases aligning to TRBD1. Germline V lookup: CDR1 LNHDA, CDR2 SQIVND (reference sequence). The CDR3 is 15 amino acids. After removal of 2 bases from V and 3 bases from J, the junction contained 2 bases not matched to a gene.

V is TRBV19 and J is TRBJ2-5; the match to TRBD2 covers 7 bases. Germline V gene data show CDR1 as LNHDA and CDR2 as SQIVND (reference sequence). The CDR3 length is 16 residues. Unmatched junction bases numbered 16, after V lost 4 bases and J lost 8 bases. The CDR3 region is CASSTRGTTSGVTQYF. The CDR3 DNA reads TGTGCCAGTAGTACCCGCGGGACTACCTCCGGAGTAACCCAGTACTTC.

In DNA, the CDR3 is TGTGCCATCAGTGAAAGACAGACCAATGAGCAGTTCTTC. It translates to CAISERQTNEQFF. The V call is TRBV10-3, the J call TRBJ2-1, with D perhaps TRBD1 (5 bases). The germline V and J ends were trimmed by 3 bases and 6 bases, with 9 bases remaining between them. This CDR3 has 13 residues. Germline V gives CDR1 ENHRY, CDR2 SYGVKD.

CDR3 bases: TGTGCCAGTAGTATAGAGACGAAGACTGGGTTCTGGACTCCCTCTGGAAACACCATATATTTT. This codes for CASSIETKTGFWTPSGNTIYF. The chain combines TRBV19 with TRBJ1-3; the D is unclear. CDR3 size: 21 residues. Germline V lookup: CDR1 LNHDA, CDR2 SQIVND (reference sequence). V was cut by 0 bases and J by 0 bases, with 24 bases left in between.

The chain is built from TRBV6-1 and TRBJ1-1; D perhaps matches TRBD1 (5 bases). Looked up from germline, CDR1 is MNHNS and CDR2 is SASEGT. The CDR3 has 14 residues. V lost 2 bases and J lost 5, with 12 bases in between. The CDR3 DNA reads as TGTGCCAGCAGTGAACACCTTCAGGGTACTGAAGCTTTCTTT. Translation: CASSEHLQGTEAFF.